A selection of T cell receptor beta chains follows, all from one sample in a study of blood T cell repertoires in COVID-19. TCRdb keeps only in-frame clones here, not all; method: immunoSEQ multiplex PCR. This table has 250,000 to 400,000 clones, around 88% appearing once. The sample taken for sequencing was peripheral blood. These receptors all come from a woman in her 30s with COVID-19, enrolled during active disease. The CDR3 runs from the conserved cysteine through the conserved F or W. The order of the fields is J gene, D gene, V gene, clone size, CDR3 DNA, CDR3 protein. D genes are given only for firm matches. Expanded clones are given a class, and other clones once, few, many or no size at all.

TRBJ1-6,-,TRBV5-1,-,TGCGCCAGCAGCTTGGCCAGTGTCAATAATTCACCCCTCCACTTT,CASSLASVNNSPLHF
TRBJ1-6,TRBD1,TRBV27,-,TGTGCCAGCAATTTGGACAGGGGGATTAATTCACCCCTCCACTTT,CASNLDRGINSPLHF
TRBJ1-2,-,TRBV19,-,TGTGCCAGTAGTATAGAGGGAGCGAGAGCTAACTATGGCTACACCTTC,CASSIEGARANYGYTF
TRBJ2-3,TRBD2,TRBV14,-,TGTGCCAGCAGCTACGGACTAGCGGGGGGGCCAGATACGCAGTATTTT,CASSYGLAGGPDTQYF
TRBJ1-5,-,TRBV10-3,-,TGTGCCATCAGTGAGGAAGGCGGTACGCCCCAGCATTTT,CAISEEGGTPQHF
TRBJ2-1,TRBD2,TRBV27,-,TGTGCCAGTAAGGCGGGGGGGTACAATGAGCAGTTCTTC,CASKAGGYNEQFF
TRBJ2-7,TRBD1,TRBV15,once,TGTGCCACCAGTAGCGGCAGGGGGCTCGAGCAGTACTTC,CATSSGRGLEQYF
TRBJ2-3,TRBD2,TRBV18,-,TGTGCCAGCTCACCTGGGACTAGCGGGCACACAGATACGCAGTATTTT,CASSPGTSGHTDTQYF
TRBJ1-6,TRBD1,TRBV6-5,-,TGTGCCAGCGGGGGACAGGGGGCTTTGAATTCACCCCTCCACTTT,CASGGQGALNSPLHF
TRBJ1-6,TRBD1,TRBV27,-,TGTGCCAGCAGTCGCGCGGGACAGGGCAATTCACCCCTCCACTTT,CASSRAGQGNSPLHF
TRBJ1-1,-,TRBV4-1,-,TGCGCCAGCAGCCAAGAGGCGGGACGGTTGAACACTGAAGCTTTCTTT,CASSQEAGRLNTEAFF
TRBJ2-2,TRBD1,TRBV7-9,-,TGTGCCAGCAGCTACTGGACAGGGCCTAAGGGGAACACCGGGGAGCTGTTTTTT,CASSYWTGPKGNTGELFF
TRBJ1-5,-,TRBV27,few,TGTGCCAGCAGTTTAGGCAGCAATCAGCCCCAGCATTTT,CASSLGSNQPQHF
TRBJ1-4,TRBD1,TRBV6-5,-,TGTGCCAGCAGTAGGGACAGTTTTTCCAATGAAAAACTGTTTTTT,CASSRDSFSNEKLFF
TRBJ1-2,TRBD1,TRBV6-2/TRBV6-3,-,TGTGCCAGCAGCGGGACAGGGGTAGATGGCTACACCTTC,CASSGTGVDGYTF
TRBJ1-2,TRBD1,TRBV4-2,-,TGTGCCAGCAGCCGGACAGGGGGCGACTATGGCTACACCTTC,CASSRTGGDYGYTF
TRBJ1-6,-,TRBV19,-,TGTGCCAGTAGTACACCAAGTGGGCGTTCACCCCTCCACTTT,CASSTPSGRSPLHF
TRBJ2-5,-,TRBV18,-,TGTGCCAGCTCATCGGAGGAGACCCAGTACTTC,CASSSEETQYF
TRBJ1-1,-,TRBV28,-,TGTGCCAGCAGGATAACCGGGAACACTGAAGCTTTCTTT,CASRITGNTEAFF
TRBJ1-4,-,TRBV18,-,TGTGCCAGCTCAGAGGCCGGCGGGGGAGGCAATGAAAAACTGTTTTTT,CASSEAGGGGNEKLFF
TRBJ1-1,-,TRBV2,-,TGTGCCAGCAGTCTACAGGAGAACACTGAAGCTTTCTTT,CASSLQENTEAFF
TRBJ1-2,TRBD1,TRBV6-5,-,TGTGCCAGCAGTTACTCCGACAGGGACGGTGGCTACACCTTC,CASSYSDRDGGYTF
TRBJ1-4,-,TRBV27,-,TGTGCCAGCAGTCCCCGGGTGGTAACTAATGAAAAACTGTTTTTT,CASSPRVVTNEKLFF
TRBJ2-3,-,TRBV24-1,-,TGTGCCACCAGTGGGGTGGGGCTGAGCACAGATACGCAGTATTTT,CATSGVGLSTDTQYF
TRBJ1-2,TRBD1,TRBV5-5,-,TGTGCCAGCAGCTTCGACAGGGGGAACTATGGCTACACCTTC,CASSFDRGNYGYTF
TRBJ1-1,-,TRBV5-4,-,TGTGCCAGCAGCCTTTACTCGAACACTGAAGCTTTCTTT,CASSLYSNTEAFF
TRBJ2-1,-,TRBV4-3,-,TGCGCCAGCAGCCAAATCGTCGGGAAGGGGGTTAAGGATGAGCAGTTCTTC,CASSQIVGKGVKDEQFF
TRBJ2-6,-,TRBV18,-,TGTGCCAGCTCACCACGGGCGGGGAGCTCTGGGGCCAACGTCCTGACTTTC,CASSPRAGSSGANVLTF
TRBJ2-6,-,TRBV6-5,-,TGTGCCAGCAGAACTGACTCTGGGGCCAACGTCCTGACTTTC,CASRTDSGANVLTF
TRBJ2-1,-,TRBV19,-,TGTGCCAGTAGTATGGCCAGGTACAATGAGCAGTTCTTC,CASSMARYNEQFF
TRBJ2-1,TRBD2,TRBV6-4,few,TGTGCCAGCAGCGAGTTTTCCCCTGGGAGCGGGGGTTACAATGAGCAGTTCTTC,CASSEFSPGSGGYNEQFF
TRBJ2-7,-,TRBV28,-,TGTGCCAGCAGTCAGGGGAATTTAGACGAGCAGTACTTC,CASSQGNLDEQYF
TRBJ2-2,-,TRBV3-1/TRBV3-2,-,TGTGCCAGCAGCATGGGGACTTCGAACACCGGGGAGCTGTTTTTT,CASSMGTSNTGELFF
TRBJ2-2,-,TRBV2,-,TGTGCCAGCAGTGGCGGCCTAAGCCCCAGCACCGGGGAGCTGTTTTTT,CASSGGLSPSTGELFF
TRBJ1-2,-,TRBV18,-,TGTGCCAGCTCACGACTCGGCTATGGCTACACCTTC,CASSRLGYGYTF
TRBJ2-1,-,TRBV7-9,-,TGTGCCAGCAGCTTAGCTCCAGGGATCTTCAATGAGCAGTTCTTC,CASSLAPGIFNEQFF
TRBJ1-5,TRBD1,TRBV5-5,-,TGTGCCAGCAGCTTTACAGGGGAATGGGGCAATCAGCCCCAGCATTTT,CASSFTGEWGNQPQHF
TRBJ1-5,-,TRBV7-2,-,TGTGCCAGCAGCTTAACAAATCAGCCCCAGCATTTT,CASSLTNQPQHF
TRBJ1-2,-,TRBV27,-,TGTGCCAGCAGCGCCGGACACAACTATGGCTACACCTTC,CASSAGHNYGYTF
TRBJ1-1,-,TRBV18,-,TGTGCCAGCTCACCACGATCGGTTGGGGCCACTGAAGCTTTCTTT,CASSPRSVGATEAFF
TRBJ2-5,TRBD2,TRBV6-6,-,TGTGCCAGCAGGGGCTTGGCGGGGGGGGAGGAGACCCAGTACTTC,CASRGLAGGEETQYF
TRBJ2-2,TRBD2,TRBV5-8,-,TGTGCCAGCAGCCCAAATCCGGGACTAAACACCGGGGAGCTGTTTTTT,CASSPNPGLNTGELFF
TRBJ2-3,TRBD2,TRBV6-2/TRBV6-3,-,TGTGCCAGCAGTTACGGGACTAGCGGTTACACAGATACGCAGTATTTT,CASSYGTSGYTDTQYF
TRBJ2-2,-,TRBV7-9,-,TGTGCCAGCAGCCCGCTGGGAGCCGCAAGCACGAACACCGGGGAGCTGTTTTTT,CASSPLGAASTNTGELFF
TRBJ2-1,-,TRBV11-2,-,TGTGCCAGCAGCTTAGGTGCGGGGAGCTCCTACAATGAGCAGTTCTTC,CASSLGAGSSYNEQFF